This T cell receptor (beta chain) was obtained from a study of T cell repertoires in cytomegalovirus infection. In this sample, this clonotype turned up a few times. Its antigen is unidentified. TCRdb analysed the reads with MiXCR anew, one entry per CDR3 protein. Here the sample spans some 800,000 distinct CDR3 sequences, 29% being singletons. V dropped 7 bases and J dropped 4 bases, with 19 bases sitting between them. This CDR3 is built from 15 residues. Germline assignment: CDR1 SGHAT and CDR2 FQNNGV. The source of this sequence is a human donor in good health (CMV status not recorded). Some clones in this sample may be carry-over from other donors' samples. The sequencing used cultured CD8+ T cells from PBMCs, collected from culture after CMV antigen stimulation. This rearrangement joins TRBV11-2 to TRBJ1-1; no firm D call. The CDR3 here is CASNTPQLGSTEAFF. The CDR3 DNA is TGTGCCAGCAACACACCACAGTTAGGATCCACTGAAGCTTTCTTT.